These 24 T cell receptor beta chains share one sample of origin, sequenced in a study of patients and donors after allogeneic stem cell transplantation. TCRdb used MiXCR to reprocess the RT-PCR reads, holding one entry per CDR3 protein. The sample holds 85,000 to 90,000 distinct CDR3 sequences; 48% are singletons and the top ten take around 55%. Sample: blood, either unsorted or a sorted T cell fraction (not recorded which). Receptors originate from a human donor who was either an allogeneic HSCT recipient or a stem cell or donor lymphocyte infusion donor (not recorded which). It is not recorded whose cells these are; they may come from a transplant donor.

The J gene is TRBJ2-1, the V gene TRBV12-5; TRBD2 aligns across 11 bases. The CDR3 has 16 amino acids. V lost 0 bases, J lost 6 bases, and 4 bases stayed unmatched. Looked up from germline, CDR1 is LGHNT and CDR2 is FRNRAP. The CDR3 region has the DNA TGTGCTAGTGGTTTGGTTGTTGGGACTAGCGGCAATGAGCAGTTCTTC. It codes for CASGLVVGTSGNEQFF.

There are a few counts of this clonotype. The V and J genes are TRBV4-1 and TRBJ1-5; TRBD1 might be the D (6 bases). Trimming cost V 1 base and J 3 bases, with 7 bases left between them. The germline gives CDR1 MGHRA, CDR2 YSYEKL. The CDR3 contains 14 residues. In DNA, the CDR3 is TGCGCCAGCAGCCAAGGACAGGACAATCAGCCCCAGCATTTT. Residues: CASSQGQDNQPQHF.

The chain couples TRBV29-1 to TRBJ1-5; D uncertain. Looked up from germline, CDR1 is SQVTM and CDR2 is ANQGSEA. V was clipped by 6 bases and J by 6 bases, with 15 bases between them. The CDR3 consists of 13 residues. The CDR3 nucleotides are TGCAGCGTCGGTCAGGCGAGAGGTCAGCCCCAGCATTTT. Its translation: CSVGQARGQPQHF.

In this sample, this clonotype turned up a few times. This chain connects TRBV20-1 to TRBJ2-7, with a tentative D call TRBD2 (5 bases). CDR1 DFQATT and CDR2 SNEGSKA come from the germline V gene (reference sequence). The CDR3 spans 14 residues. With 3 bases removed from V and 3 bases from J, the gap between germline ends came to 15 bases. This chain's CDR3 is CSASQTLSGYEQYF. The CDR3, as DNA: TGCAGTGCTAGTCAGACTCTCAGCGGCTACGAGCAGTACTTC.

The chain is built from TRBV5-5 and TRBJ1-4, with D tentatively TRBD1 (5 bases). V lost 7 bases, J lost 8 bases, and 6 bases lay in between. Germline CDR1 SGHKS, CDR2 YYEKEE (reference sequence). This CDR3 has 10 residues. CDR3: CASSGEKLFF. CDR3 nucleotides: TGTGCCAGCTCAGGGGAAAAACTGTTTTTT.

There are a few counts of this clonotype. The chain recombines TRBV28 with TRBJ1-3; D is perhaps TRBD1 (5 bases). V lost 2 bases and J 3 bases, leaving 20 bases between the germline ends. Per germline, CDR1 MDHEN and CDR2 SYDVKM. The CDR3 is made up of 18 amino acids. The chain's CDR3 is CASSLPLRAGRGGNTIYF. CDR3 sequence (DNA): TGTGCCAGCAGTTTACCCCTCCGCGCAGGGAGAGGTGGAAACACCATATATTTT. The full variable domain, in which reference TRBV28 and TRBJ1-3 provide the parts outside the CDR3, is DVKVTQSSRYLVKRTGEKVFLECVQDMDHENMFWYRQDPGLGLRLIYFSYDVKMKEKGDIPEGYSVSREKKERFSLILESASTNQTSMYLCASSLPLRAGRGGNTIYFGEGSWLTVV.

The CDR3 spells CASSLARLYEQYF. DNA of the CDR3: TGTGCCAGCAGTTTAGCACGGCTGTACGAGCAGTACTTC. V is TRBV12-3 or TRBV12-4 and J is TRBJ2-7; D not resolved. The CDR3 is 13 amino acids. V was pared by 0 bases and J by 4 bases, with 7 bases between.

In its sample, this clonotype was seen a few times. The chain has TRBV6-6 and TRBJ1-2; D remains unclear. In germline, CDR1 is MNHNY, CDR2 SVGAGI (reference sequence). V lost 0 bases and J lost 2, with 10 bases in between. The CDR3 has 15 residues. The CDR3 region is CASSYSVGSNYGYTF. The CDR3 DNA sequence: TGTGCCAGCAGTTACTCCGTGGGATCGAACTATGGCTACACCTTC.

V gene TRBV18 combines with J gene TRBJ1-2, with TRBD1 identical over 10 bases. This CDR3 is built from 15 residues. Germline V gene sequence: CDR1 KGHSH, CDR2 LQKENI. J was trimmed by 5 bases and V by 2 bases; bases with no gene match: 5. The chain's CDR3 is CASSPAGTGVYGYTF. As DNA, the CDR3 is TGTGCCAGCTCACCAGCCGGGACAGGGGTTTATGGCTACACCTTC.

This clonotype has only one observation. This rearrangement joins TRBV30 to TRBJ2-3; D is undetermined. V shed 8 bases and J shed 1 base, with 10 bases lying between them. The CDR3 contains 12 residues. The germline V gene encodes CDR1 GTSNPN and CDR2 SVGIG (reference sequence). CDR3 residues: CAGAGGTDTQYF. DNA of the CDR3: TGTGCCGGTGCTGGCGGCACAGATACGCAGTATTTT.

The rearrangement uses TRBV12-3 or TRBV12-4 and TRBJ1-5, with D uncertain. This CDR3 region has 18 residues. Trimming removed 3 bases at V and 2 bases at J, with 20 bases between. CDR3 coding DNA: TGTGCCAGCAGTTTTCCGGGCGTCTCCCTTGGGGGCAATCAGCCCCAGCATTTT. This encodes CASSFPGVSLGGNQPQHF.

The rearrangement links TRBV5-1 to TRBJ2-5; 9 bases map to TRBD1. The CDR3 spans 16 residues. V gave up 4 bases and J gave up 4 bases; unmatched junction bases: 11. Germline CDR1 reads SGHRS; CDR2 reads YFSETQ. This CDR3 is CASSGKDRGGPETQYF. CDR3 sequence (DNA): TGCGCCAGCAGCGGAAAGGACAGGGGCGGGCCAGAGACCCAGTACTTC.

This clonotype was detected only once. This chain joins TRBV5-6 and TRBJ1-2; D remains unclear. Per the germline V gene, CDR1 is SGHDT and CDR2 is YYEEEE. V lost 5 bases, J lost 1 base, and 3 bases lay in between. The CDR3 is 11 residues long. The DNA for the CDR3 is TGTGCCAGCAGAGGTAACTATGGCTACACCTTC. Translating it yields CASRGNYGYTF.

This clonotype appeared a few times. The chain recombines TRBV28 with TRBJ1-5, with unresolved D. The germline CDR1 and CDR2 sequences are MDHEN and SYDVKM. Trimming took off 2 bases at V and 3 bases at J, with 11 bases between the two ends. The length of the CDR3 is 15 residues. As DNA, the CDR3 is TGTGCCAGCAGTTTAGACGGGAACCTCAATCAGCCCCAGCATTTT. Amino acid sequence: CASSLDGNLNQPQHF.

The rearrangement links TRBV27 to TRBJ2-7; 9 bases match TRBD2. Germline CDR1 MNHEY, CDR2 SMNVEV (reference sequence). The ends lost 2 bases at V and 9 bases at J; junction bases unmatched: 5. The length of the CDR3 is 13 residues. The CDR3: CASSLTSGRAQYF. DNA of the CDR3: TGTGCCAGCAGTTTAACTAGCGGGCGGGCGCAGTACTTC.

The chain joins TRBV2 to TRBJ1-2; D call uncertain. The CDR3 has 14 amino acids. The V gene lost 1 base and the J gene lost 7 bases, with 13 bases spanning the gap. CDR1 and CDR2 (germline): SNHLY, FYNNEI. CDR3 nucleotide sequence: TGTGCCAGCAGTGAAGAACGGATACCGGGTGGCTACACCTTC. It specifies CASSEERIPGGYTF. The variable domain in full, with the rest retrieved from reference TRBV2 and TRBJ1-2, is EPEVTQTPSHQVTQMGQEVILRCVPISNHLYFYWYRQILGQKVEFLVSFYNNEISEKSEIFDDQFSVERPDGSNFTLKIRSTKLEDSAMYFCASSEERIPGGYTFGSGTRLTVV.

This clonotype was seen a handful of times. The DNA of the CDR3 is TGCGCCAGCAGCTTCGACGGGAACTCTGGAAACACCATATATTTT. This codes for CASSFDGNSGNTIYF. This sequence joins TRBV5-1 and TRBJ1-3; D is undetermined. Germline-derived CDR1 and CDR2 are SGHRS and YFSETQ. V lost 2 bases, J lost 0 bases, and 9 bases lay in between. The CDR3 consists of 15 residues.

The chain combines TRBV6-5 with TRBJ1-4; D gene uncertain. V was shortened by 6 bases and J by 7 bases, with 15 bases between the two germline ends. Germline lookup yields CDR1 MNHEY and CDR2 SVGAGI. This CDR3 comprises 14 residues. DNA of the CDR3: TGTGCCAGCAGACCTATAAGTTTAGGTGAAAAACTGTTTTTT. It codes for CASRPISLGEKLFF.

V usage is TRBV12-3 or TRBV12-4 and J usage is TRBJ2-5; D unclear. The CDR3 covers 14 residues. Trimming pared 5 bases from V and 5 bases from J, leaving 15 bases between. CDR3 amino acids: CASSPTRVEETQYF. In nucleotides, the CDR3 is TGTGCCAGCAGTCCTACACGAGTGGAGGAGACCCAGTACTTC.

In its sample, this clonotype was seen a few times. The rearrangement links TRBV20-1 to TRBJ1-2, with 10 bases aligning to TRBD1. Germline assignment: CDR1 DFQATT and CDR2 SNEGSKA (reference sequence). This CDR3 is 12 amino acids long. CDR3 bases: TGCAGCGACCGGACAGGGGGCTATGGCTACACCTTC. This sequence encodes CSDRTGGYGYTF.

The chain combines TRBV9 with TRBJ1-2; no clear D gene. Germline values: CDR1 SGDLS, CDR2 YYNGEE. Trimming shortened V by 0 bases and J by 3 bases, and 6 bases separated the two germline ends. The CDR3 loop spans 13 amino acids. The CDR3 sequence is CASSVERDYGYTF. CDR3 sequence (DNA): TGTGCCAGCAGCGTAGAAAGGGACTATGGCTACACCTTC.

This clonotype appeared a few times. V usage is TRBV5-1 and J usage is TRBJ1-2; weak D call: TRBD1 (5 bases). This CDR3 has 15 amino acids. V was cut by 0 bases and J by 4 bases, with 13 bases left in between. Germline loops: CDR1 SGHRS, CDR2 YFSETQ. In nucleotides, the CDR3 is TGCGCCAGCAGCTTGGTAGGGGAATCCTCCTATGGCTACACCTTC. Its translation is CASSLVGESSYGYTF.

This clonotype was recorded a few times. V and J are TRBV4-3 and TRBJ1-1; D unresolved. Trimming cost V 0 bases and J 9 bases, with 20 bases left between them. The CDR3 sequence is 16 residues long. The germline V gene has CDR1 LGHNA and CDR2 YSLEER. CDR3 nucleotide sequence: TGCGCCAGCAGCCAAGATGATCGGGGTGGCAATTCAAAAGCTTTCTTT. As protein: CASSQDDRGGNSKAFF.

The chain carries TRBV27 and TRBJ2-2, with D perhaps given as TRBD1 or TRBD2 (5 bases each). The germline V and J ends were trimmed by 1 base and 5 bases, with 11 bases remaining between them. CDR3 length equals 15 residues. Germline CDR1 is MNHEY and CDR2 is SMNVEV (reference sequence). The CDR3 sequence is CASSLFEGRTGELFF. The CDR3 region has the DNA TGTGCCAGCAGTTTATTCGAGGGGCGGACCGGGGAGCTGTTTTTT.